The 8 T cell receptor beta chains listed next were all sequenced from one sample in a study of cytomegalovirus exposure and HLA in healthy donors. Primers: 60 Vbeta forward and 13 Jbeta reverse. Measured with immunoSEQ multiplex PCR; TCRdb has only the in-frame clones, and not every one. This sample has 150,000 to 200,000 clones, with roughly 80% found just once. The sequencing input was PBMCs. The receptors were gathered from a woman between 18 and 29 years old in good health and CMV-seronegative.

The gene calls are TRBV7-8 and TRBJ2-1; possibly TRBD2 for D (6 bases). Germline V gives CDR1 SGHVS, CDR2 FQNEAQ. The CDR3 is made up of 16 amino acids. The V gene lost 5 bases and the J gene lost 3 bases, with 17 bases spanning the gap. This CDR3 is CASSPRIAEIYNEQFF. CDR3 in DNA: TGTGCCAGCAGCCCGCGAATAGCGGAGATCTACAATGAGCAGTTCTTC.

The chain joins TRBV7-8 to TRBJ1-1; 7 bases line up with TRBD1. There are 15 residues in the CDR3. CDR1 is SGHVS and CDR2 is FQNEAQ in the germline V gene. V lost 1 base to trimming and J lost 1 base; unmatched junction nucleotides: 3. In nucleotides, the CDR3 is TGTGCCAGCAGCTTAGGACAGGGAGGGAACACTGAAGCTTTCTTT. Its translation: CASSLGQGGNTEAFF.

The chain joins TRBV7-9 to TRBJ2-7, with D unclear. The CDR3 length is 15 residues. Looked up from germline, CDR1 is SEHNR and CDR2 is FQNEAQ (reference sequence). V lost 5 bases and J 0 bases, leaving 14 bases between the germline ends. The CDR3 loop reads CASSQTRGGSYEQYF. CDR3 sequence (DNA): TGTGCCAGCAGCCAGACTCGAGGTGGCTCCTACGAGCAGTACTTC. Filled out from reference TRBV7-9 and TRBJ2-7, the complete variable domain reads DTGVSQNPRHKITKRGQNVTFRCDPISEHNRLYWYRQTLGQGPEFLTYFQNEAQLEKSRLLSDRFSAERPKGSFSTLEIQRTEQGDSAMYLCASSQTRGGSYEQYFGPGTRLTVT.

The V and J genes are TRBV18 and TRBJ2-7; 9 positions agree with TRBD1. Germline V gene data show CDR1 as KGHSH and CDR2 as LQKENI. The J segment lost 2 bases and the V segment lost 2 bases, leaving 4 bases of the junction unmatched. The CDR3 consists of 15 residues. This CDR3 reads CASSPMGQGTYEQYF. The CDR3 nucleotides are TGTGCCAGCTCACCAATGGGACAGGGTACCTACGAGCAGTACTTC.

Concerning this clone itself: Distinct nucleotide sequences in the sample also encode this CDR3. The gene calls are TRBV5-1 and TRBJ2-1; 8 nucleotides agree with TRBD2. J gave up 7 bases and V 0 bases, and 9 bases lay outside the gene matches. The germline gives CDR1 SGHRS, CDR2 YFSETQ. The length of the CDR3 is 16 residues. CDR3: CASSLEVGRAGNEQFF. Written as DNA, the CDR3 is TGCGCCAGCAGCTTGGAGGTCGGGAGGGCCGGGAATGAGCAGTTCTTC. The full variable domain, in which reference TRBV5-1 and TRBJ2-1 provide the parts outside the CDR3, is KAGVTQTPRYLIKTRGQQVTLSCSPISGHRSVSWYQQTPGQGLQFLFEYFSETQRNKGNFPGRFSGRQFSNSRSEMNVSTLELGDSALYLCASSLEVGRAGNEQFFGPGTRLTVL.

This clone was observed a single time. The junction does not match germline at one end; this may be a read error. J is TRBJ2-3 and V is TRBV7-9; D is ambiguous. Per the germline V gene, CDR1 is SEHNR and CDR2 is FQNEAQ (reference sequence). This CDR3 spans 17 amino acids. DNA for the CDR3: TGTTCCAGCAGCTCCCAACTGGTTTCGGGTTTCACAGATACGCAGTATTTT. Its translation: CSSSSQLVSGFTDTQYF. Complete variable domain (other parts from reference TRBV7-9 and TRBJ2-3): DTGVSQNPRHKITKRGQNVTFRCDPISEHNRLYWYRQTLGQGPEFLTYFQNEAQLEKSRLLSDRFSAERPKGSFSTLEIQRTEQGDSAMYLCSSSSQLVSGFTDTQYFGPGTRLTVL.

This chain connects TRBV27 to TRBJ1-5, with a weak D call TRBD1 (5 bases). The V gene's germline CDR1 is MNHEY and CDR2 SMNVEV (reference sequence). The CDR3 runs 14 residues. Deletions cut 6 bases from V and 1 base from J, with 10 bases between. Here the CDR3 reads CASSAGQSNQPQHF. CDR3 bases: TGTGCCAGCAGCGCAGGGCAGAGCAATCAGCCCCAGCATTTT.

This chain joins TRBV28 and TRBJ1-6; 7 bases match TRBD1. This CDR3 is built from 15 residues. CDR1 is MDHEN, CDR2 SYDVKM, per germline. With V trimmed by 2 bases and J by 8 bases, 6 bases remained unmatched. CDR3 in DNA: TGTGCCAGCAGTTTAAGAGACAGGGCCGATTCACCCCTCCACTTT. Translation: CASSLRDRADSPLHF.